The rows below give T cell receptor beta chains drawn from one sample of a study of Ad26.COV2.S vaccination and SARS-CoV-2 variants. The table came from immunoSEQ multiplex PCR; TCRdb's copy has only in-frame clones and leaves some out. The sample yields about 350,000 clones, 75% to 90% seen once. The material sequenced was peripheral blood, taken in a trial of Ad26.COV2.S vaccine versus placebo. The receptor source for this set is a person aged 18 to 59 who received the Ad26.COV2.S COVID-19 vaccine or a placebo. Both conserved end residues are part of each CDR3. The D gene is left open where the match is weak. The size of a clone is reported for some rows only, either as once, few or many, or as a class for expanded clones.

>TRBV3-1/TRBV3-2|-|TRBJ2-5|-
CASSQALASQTQYF
TGTGCCAGCAGCCAAGCCTTGGCGAGTCAGACCCAGTACTTC
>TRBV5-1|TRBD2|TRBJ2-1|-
CASSLVSGGARSYNEQFF
TGCGCCAGCAGCTTGGTTAGCGGGGGGGCCCGCTCCTACAATGAGCAGTTCTTC
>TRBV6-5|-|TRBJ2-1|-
CASLRSSYNEQFF
TGTGCCAGCTTAAGAAGCTCCTACAATGAGCAGTTCTTC
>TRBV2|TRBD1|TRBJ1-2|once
CASLGGALGYTF
TGTGCCAGCCTAGGGGGCGCCTTAGGCTACACCTTC
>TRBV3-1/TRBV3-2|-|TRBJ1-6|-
CASSQGATSHNSPLHF
TGTGCCAGCAGCCAAGGGGCCACCTCCCATAATTCACCCCTCCACTTT
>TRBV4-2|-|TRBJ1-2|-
CASSQNFGALYGYTF
TGTGCCAGCAGCCAAAATTTCGGCGCCCTCTATGGCTACACCTTC
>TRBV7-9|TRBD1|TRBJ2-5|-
CASSLIPPGQGETQYF
TGTGCCAGCAGCTTAATTCCCCCGGGACAGGGTGAGACCCAGTACTTC
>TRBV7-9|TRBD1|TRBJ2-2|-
CASSWPTGANTGELFF
TGTGCCAGCAGCTGGCCGACAGGGGCGAACACCGGGGAGCTGTTTTTT
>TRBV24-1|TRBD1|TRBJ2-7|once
CATSDSGQTGEQYF
TGTGCCACCAGTGATTCGGGACAGACTGGCGAGCAGTACTTC
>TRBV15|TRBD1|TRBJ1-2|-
CATSRSQGRDGYTF
TGTGCCACCAGCAGATCACAGGGGAGGGATGGCTACACCTTC
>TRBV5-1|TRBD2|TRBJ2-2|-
CASSWAGGPTGELFF
TGCGCCAGCAGCTGGGCGGGAGGACCCACCGGGGAGCTGTTTTTT
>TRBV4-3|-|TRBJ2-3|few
CASSSTGISTDTQYF
TGCGCCAGCAGCTCAACGGGGATTAGCACAGATACGCAGTATTTT
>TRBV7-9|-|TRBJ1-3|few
CASSSIGSGNTIYF
TGTGCCAGCAGCTCGATCGGCTCTGGAAACACCATATATTTT
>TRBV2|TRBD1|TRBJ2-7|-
CASRGQVSSYEQYF
TGTGCCAGTCGAGGACAGGTGAGCTCCTACGAGCAGTACTTC
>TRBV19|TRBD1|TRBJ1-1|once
CASSRQGSNTEAFF
TGTGCCAGTAGTAGACAGGGTTCGAACACTGAAGCTTTCTTT
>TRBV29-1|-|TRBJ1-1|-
CSVEEVEAFF
TGCAGCGTTGAAGAGGTTGAAGCTTTCTTT
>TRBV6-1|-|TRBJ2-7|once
CASSEGGTWNLHLYEQYF
TGTGCCAGCAGTGAGGGCGGGACGTGGAACCTGCACCTCTACGAGCAGTACTTC
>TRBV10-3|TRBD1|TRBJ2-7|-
CAISESGGTGDYEQYF
TGTGCCATCAGTGAGTCGGGGGGGACAGGGGACTACGAGCAGTACTTC
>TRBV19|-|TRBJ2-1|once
CASSIRSSEQFF
TGTGCCAGTAGTATTCGTAGCAGTGAGCAGTTCTTC
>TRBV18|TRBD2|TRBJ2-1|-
CASSLAGLALGEQFF
TGTGCCAGCTCACTAGCGGGACTAGCTCTCGGTGAGCAGTTCTTC
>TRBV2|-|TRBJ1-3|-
CASSLAGLRAGNTIYF
TGTGCCAGCAGTTTGGCCGGCCTGAGGGCTGGAAACACCATATATTTT
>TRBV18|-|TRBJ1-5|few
CASSPGQTNQPQHF
TGTGCCAGCTCTCCCGGACAGACCAATCAGCCCCAGCATTTT
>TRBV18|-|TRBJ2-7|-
CASSPFTTDAYEQYF
TGTGCCAGCTCACCGTTCACGACGGATGCATACGAGCAGTACTTC
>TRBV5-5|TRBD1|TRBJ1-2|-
CASSAWTGTPYGYTF
TGTGCCAGCAGCGCATGGACAGGGACCCCCTATGGCTACACCTTC
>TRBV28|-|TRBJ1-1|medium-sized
CASSLSGGSEAFF
TGTGCCAGCAGTTTATCTGGGGGCTCTGAAGCTTTCTTT
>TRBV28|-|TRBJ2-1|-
CASSLWGTVNNEQFF
TGTGCCAGCAGTTTATGGGGCACAGTGAACAATGAGCAGTTCTTC
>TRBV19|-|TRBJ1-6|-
CASRNPRVGDNSPLHF
TGTGCCAGTAGAAACCCCAGGGTTGGCGATAATTCACCCCTCCACTTT
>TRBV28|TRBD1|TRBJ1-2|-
CASRGTGGFGYTF
TGTGCCAGCCGGGGGACAGGGGGCTTTGGCTACACCTTC
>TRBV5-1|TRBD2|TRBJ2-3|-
CASSLVGLAGGTTDTQYF
TGCGCCAGCAGCTTGGTCGGACTAGCGGGGGGAACCACAGATACGCAGTATTTT
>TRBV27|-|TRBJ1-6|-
CASSSDSYNSPLHF
TGTGCCAGCAGTTCGGACAGCTATAATTCACCCCTCCACTTT
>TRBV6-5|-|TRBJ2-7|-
CASSYSVGTRSYEQYF
TGTGCCAGCAGTTACTCGGTTGGGACAAGGTCCTACGAGCAGTACTTC
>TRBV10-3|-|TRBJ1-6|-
CAISPTGRNSPLHF
TGTGCCATCAGCCCTACAGGGCGGAATTCACCCCTCCACTTT
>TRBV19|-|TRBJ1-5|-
CASSSRGENQPQHF
TGTGCCAGTAGTAGTAGAGGAGAGAATCAGCCCCAGCATTTT
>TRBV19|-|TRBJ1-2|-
CASSIDHRNYGYTF
TGTGCCAGTAGTATAGATCATCGGAACTATGGCTACACCTTC
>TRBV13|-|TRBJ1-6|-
CASSPGPSSYNSPLHF
TGTGCCAGCAGCCCAGGGCCCAGCTCCTATAATTCACCCCTCCACTTT
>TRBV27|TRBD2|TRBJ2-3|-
CASSLWGSGRRPVDTQYF
TGTGCCAGCAGTTTATGGGGCAGCGGGAGGCGGCCCGTAGATACGCAGTATTTT
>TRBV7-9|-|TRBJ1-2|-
CASSLAHRINYGYTF
TGTGCCAGCAGCTTAGCGCACAGAATTAACTATGGCTACACCTTC
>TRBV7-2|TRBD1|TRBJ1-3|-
CASSLAPTGLGNTIYF
TGTGCCAGCAGCTTAGCCCCGACAGGGTTGGGAAACACCATATATTTT
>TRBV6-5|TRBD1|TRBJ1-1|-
CASRDRGNTEAFF
TGTGCCAGCAGGGACAGGGGGAACACTGAAGCTTTCTTT
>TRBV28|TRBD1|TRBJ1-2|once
CASSSGTEPNYGYTF
TGTGCCAGCAGCTCCGGGACAGAACCTAACTATGGCTACACCTTC
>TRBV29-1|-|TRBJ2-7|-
CSVAGHRDEQYF
TGCAGCGTGGCGGGACACCGCGACGAGCAGTACTTC
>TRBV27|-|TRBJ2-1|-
CASGTLNNEQFF
TGTGCCAGCGGGACACTCAACAATGAGCAGTTCTTC
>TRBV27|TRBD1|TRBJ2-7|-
CASSLSTGSYEQYF
TGTGCCAGCAGTTTATCGACAGGGTCCTACGAGCAGTACTTC
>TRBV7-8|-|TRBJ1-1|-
CASSEPTLINTEAFF
TGTGCCAGCAGCGAGCCGACCCTGATAAACACTGAAGCTTTCTTT
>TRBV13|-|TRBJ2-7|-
CASSTVKSSYEQYF
TGTGCCAGCAGCACAGTGAAAAGCTCCTACGAGCAGTACTTC